These T cell receptor beta chains were read from a single sample in a study of radiation and T cells in renal cell carcinoma. Clones were read by immunoSEQ multiplex PCR, and TCRdb kept only the in-frame ones, dropping some. This table has around 12,000 clones, roughly a third appearing once. The source was tumor tissue, collected from a patient whose treatment included radiotherapy and nephrectomy. The receptors here all came from a man between 60 and 75 years old with renal cell carcinoma. The CDR3 runs from the conserved cysteine through the conserved F or W. The order of the fields is D gene, V gene, clone size, J gene, CDR3 protein, CDR3 DNA. D genes are given only for firm matches. Only part of the rows carry a size: once, few, many, or a class if the clone is expanded.

NA,TRBV11-2,few,TRBJ2-1,CASSSYRAKDNEQFF,TGTGCCAGCAGCTCATATCGGGCCAAGGACAATGAGCAGTTCTTC
TRBD1,TRBV18,few,TRBJ2-7,CASSAQGSPSYEQYF,TGTGCCAGCTCAGCACAGGGGTCTCCTTCCTACGAGCAGTACTTC
NA,TRBV18,NA,TRBJ2-3,CASSPLGGGQTDTQYF,TGTGCCAGCTCACCACTAGGGGGGGGCCAAACAGATACGCAGTATTTT
NA,TRBV6-5,NA,TRBJ2-2,CASQTAVGTGELFF,TGTGCCAGCCAGACGGCGGTGGGCACCGGGGAGCTGTTTTTT
NA,TRBV5-4,NA,TRBJ1-2,CASSLAAENYGYTF,TGTGCCAGCAGCTTGGCCGCAGAGAACTATGGCTACACCTTC
NA,TRBV6-5,few,TRBJ1-2,CASSYARDGYGYTF,TGTGCCAGCAGTTACGCCAGGGACGGCTATGGCTACACCTTC
NA,TRBV6-5,large,TRBJ1-6,CASKGQENSPLHF,TGTGCCAGCAAGGGGCAGGAAAATTCACCCCTCCACTTT
TRBD1,TRBV27,NA,TRBJ1-1,CASSLTGAWLPEAFF,TGTGCCAGCAGCTTAACAGGGGCCTGGCTTCCTGAAGCTTTCTTT
NA,TRBV6-6,once,TRBJ1-1,CASSQDYSGFLRAFF,TGTGCCAGCAGTCAAGACTATTCCGGATTCCTTCGGGCTTTCTTT
NA,TRBV29-1,NA,TRBJ2-3,CSELAGTDTQYF,TGCAGCGAGCTAGCAGGCACAGATACGCAGTATTTT
NA,TRBV7-2,few,TRBJ2-7,CASSLSYEQYF,TGTGCCAGCAGCTTAAGCTACGAGCAGTACTTC
NA,TRBV2,NA,TRBJ1-4,CASTYQGEKLFF,TGTGCCAGCACCTATCAGGGGGAAAAACTGTTTTTT
NA,TRBV7-2,NA,TRBJ2-6,CASSQLVSGANVLTF,TGTGCCAGCAGCCAGCTCGTTTCTGGGGCCAACGTCCTGACTTTC
NA,TRBV7-2,few,TRBJ2-3,CASSQPGWGTQYF,TGTGCCAGCAGCCAACCCGGTTGGGGTACGCAGTATTTT
NA,TRBV29-1,NA,TRBJ1-5,CSVKKAGNQPQHF,TGCAGCGTTAAAAAGGCAGGCAATCAGCCCCAGCATTTT
NA,TRBV6-6,few,TRBJ1-3,CASTLRASGNTIYF,TGTGCCAGCACCTTAAGGGCTTCTGGAAACACCATATATTTT
TRBD2,TRBV5-1,NA,TRBJ2-7,CASSSGGRYEQYF,TGCGCCAGCAGCTCCGGGGGGAGATACGAGCAGTACTTC
NA,TRBV7-8,NA,TRBJ2-7,CASSLATLGDEQYF,TGTGCCAGCAGCTTAGCAACCTTGGGTGACGAGCAGTACTTC
TRBD2,TRBV27,few,TRBJ2-5,CASRTGLAARETQYF,TGTGCCAGCCGAACTGGACTAGCGGCTCGGGAGACCCAGTACTTC
NA,TRBV2,medium-sized,TRBJ1-5,CASGGGNQPQHF,TGTGCCAGCGGGGGAGGCAATCAGCCCCAGCATTTT
TRBD2,TRBV18,NA,TRBJ2-1,CASSLRTSIEQFF,TGTGCCAGCTCCTTAAGGACTAGTATTGAGCAGTTCTTC
NA,TRBV5-4,few,TRBJ2-5,CASRFPGDETQYF,TGTGCCAGCAGATTCCCGGGGGATGAGACCCAGTACTTC
NA,TRBV6-5,NA,TRBJ2-3,CASSYVASSTDTQYF,TGTGCCAGCAGTTACGTAGCTTCTAGCACAGATACGCAGTATTTT
NA,TRBV6-5,few,TRBJ1-5,CASRPMTEQPQHF,TGTGCCAGCAGACCGATGACGGAGCAGCCCCAGCATTTT
NA,TRBV5-4,NA,TRBJ2-2,CASSPLLGNAGELFF,TGTGCCAGCAGCCCTTTATTAGGGAACGCCGGGGAGCTGTTTTTT
TRBD1,TRBV5-6,NA,TRBJ1-2,CASSPGGSYTF,TGTGCCAGCAGCCCAGGGGGTTCCTACACCTTC
NA,TRBV14,once,TRBJ2-1,CASSQDVPFQLEQFF,TGTGCCAGCAGCCAAGATGTCCCATTCCAGCTTGAGCAGTTCTTC
NA,TRBV6-1,few,TRBJ1-5,CASSEYSNQPQHF,TGTGCCAGCAGTGAATATAGCAATCAGCCCCAGCATTTT
NA,TRBV9,few,TRBJ1-1,CASSVEQGTEAFF,TGTGCCAGCAGCGTAGAACAAGGCACTGAAGCTTTCTTT
NA,TRBV29-1,few,TRBJ2-1,CSVEGARGFGNEQFF,TGCAGCGTTGAGGGCGCCCGGGGCTTCGGCAATGAGCAGTTCTTC
NA,TRBV6-5,medium-sized,TRBJ1-2,CASSSSYGYTF,TGTGCCAGCTCTTCCTCCTATGGCTACACCTTC
NA,TRBV9,many,TRBJ2-6,CASSVIGSGANVLTF,TGTGCCAGCAGCGTTATAGGCTCTGGGGCCAACGTCCTGACTTTC
NA,TRBV5-1,NA,TRBJ2-3,CASSLVSTVGTQYF,TGCGCCAGCAGCTTGGTGTCAACCGTAGGTACGCAGTATTTT
NA,TRBV30,few,TRBJ2-1,CAWSVDRGVEQFF,TGTGCCTGGAGTGTAGATAGGGGGGTTGAGCAGTTCTTC
NA,TRBV5-6,few,TRBJ1-2,CASSFGTANYGYTF,TGTGCCAGCAGCTTCGGGACTGCTAACTATGGCTACACCTTC
TRBD1,TRBV5-1,NA,TRBJ2-7,CASSLGDRGRFHEQYF,TGCGCCAGCAGCTTGGGTGACAGGGGGCGCTTCCACGAGCAGTACTTC
NA,TRBV6-5,few,TRBJ2-5,CASSYSSAAHGTQYF,TGTGCCAGCAGTTACTCGAGTGCGGCCCACGGGACCCAGTACTTC
NA,TRBV6-1,large,TRBJ2-6,CASSEDWGPGANVLTF,TGTGCCAGCAGTGAAGACTGGGGCCCCGGGGCCAACGTCCTGACTTTC
TRBD2,TRBV30,few,TRBJ2-1,CAWGGLAGNEQFF,TGTGCCTGGGGGGGCCTAGCGGGGAATGAGCAGTTCTTC
TRBD1,TRBV30,NA,TRBJ2-1,CAWSIGQGARNEQFF,TGTGCCTGGAGTATTGGACAGGGGGCGCGAAATGAGCAGTTCTTC
NA,TRBV2,medium-sized,TRBJ1-2,CASSSDRNNYGYTF,TGTGCCAGCAGTTCCGACAGGAATAACTATGGCTACACCTTC
TRBD1,TRBV19,NA,TRBJ2-7,CASSIGNRGSSYEQYF,TGTGCCAGTAGTATAGGGAACAGGGGAAGCTCCTACGAGCAGTACTTC
TRBD1,TRBV6-6,once,TRBJ2-5,CASRTGVDQETQYF,TGTGCCAGCCGGACAGGGGTGGATCAAGAGACCCAGTACTTC
NA,TRBV4-3,NA,TRBJ2-7,CASSLGTDGYEQYF,TGCGCCAGCAGCCTAGGGACGGACGGTTACGAGCAGTACTTC
NA,TRBV18,NA,TRBJ1-1,CASSVPGTSQAFF,TGTGCCAGCTCCGTACCCGGGACATCTCAAGCTTTCTTT
NA,TRBV27,few,TRBJ2-1,CASSPIGSYYNEQFF,TGTGCCAGCAGCCCCATCGGGTCATATTACAATGAGCAGTTCTTC
NA,TRBV18,few,TRBJ2-1,CASSPQRSNEQFF,TGTGCCAGCTCACCACAAAGGAGCAATGAGCAGTTCTTC
TRBD1,TRBV29-1,NA,TRBJ2-7,CSVGPGQVSYEQYF,TGCAGCGTTGGGCCGGGACAGGTCTCCTACGAGCAGTACTTC
TRBD1,TRBV5-4,NA,TRBJ1-4,CASSYPGQGSEKLFF,TGTGCCAGCAGCTACCCGGGACAGGGAAGTGAAAAACTGTTTTTT
TRBD1,TRBV5-6,few,TRBJ1-1,CASSAGGLTEAFF,TGTGCCAGCAGCGCAGGGGGGCTGACTGAAGCTTTCTTT
NA,TRBV2,many,TRBJ2-5,CASSEGRYQAQETQYF,TGTGCCAGCAGTGAGGGACGGTACCAGGCCCAAGAGACCCAGTACTTC
NA,TRBV20-1,medium-sized,TRBJ1-2,CSAILLYGYTF,TGCAGTGCTATTCTCTTATATGGCTACACCTTC
NA,TRBV5-6,NA,TRBJ2-1,CASSLDGLGIAYNEQFF,TGTGCCAGCAGCTTGGATGGGTTGGGAATCGCCTACAATGAGCAGTTCTTC
TRBD2,TRBV9,few,TRBJ2-7,CASSGGLAVTYEQYF,TGTGCCAGCAGCGGGGGACTAGCGGTGACCTACGAGCAGTACTTC
TRBD1,TRBV9,NA,TRBJ1-1,CASSVGTGGEAFF,TGTGCCAGCAGCGTAGGGACAGGCGGTGAAGCTTTCTTT
TRBD2,TRBV6-4,few,TRBJ2-3,CASSDSSGGPDTQYF,TGTGCCAGCAGTGACTCTAGCGGGGGCCCAGATACGCAGTATTTT
NA,TRBV30,few,TRBJ1-2,CAFDSYGYTF,TGTGCCTTTGATTCCTATGGCTACACCTTC
TRBD1,TRBV29-1,few,TRBJ1-2,CSVEKGPGGVNGYTF,TGCAGCGTAGAAAAGGGTCCAGGGGGCGTTAATGGCTACACCTTC
NA,TRBV30,NA,TRBJ1-5,CAWSRVGNQPQHF,TGTGCCTGGAGTCGTGTGGGAAATCAGCCCCAGCATTTT